The rows below give T cell receptor beta chains drawn from one sample of a study of T cell responses to AZD1222 COVID-19 vaccine. Sequenced by immunoSEQ multiplex PCR; TCRdb stores in-frame clones only, minus some. The data contain approximately 67,000 clones, under 90% of them singletons. Sequences were derived from peripheral blood, sampled 28 days after the second AZD1222 dose. The source of these receptors is an adult who received the AZD1222 COVID-19 vaccine. The conserved cysteine and the conserved F or W are not part of the CDR3 here. The order of the fields is V gene, CDR3 protein.

v_gene: TRBV4-1; CDR3aa: ASSQSPQGAFNYGYT
v_gene: TRBV5-1; CDR3aa: ASSFRQGGEKLF
v_gene: TRBV20-1; CDR3aa: SASVVLTNNEQF
v_gene: TRBV2; CDR3aa: ASSPEGRNYGYT
v_gene: TRBV3-1/TRBV3-2; CDR3aa: ASSPQGWADTQY
v_gene: TRBV12-3/TRBV12-4; CDR3aa: ASSGPERETQY
v_gene: TRBV6-2/TRBV6-3; CDR3aa: ASSYSRAAEAF
v_gene: TRBV19; CDR3aa: ASSLSGAQETQY
v_gene: TRBV9; CDR3aa: ASSEYHLGQPGNTIY
v_gene: TRBV5-1; CDR3aa: ASSLEGLNTEAF
v_gene: TRBV2; CDR3aa: ASSSDRGGEQY
v_gene: TRBV10-3; CDR3aa: AAGLRDTQY
v_gene: TRBV4-2; CDR3aa: ASSRQTGTTEAF
v_gene: TRBV7-8; CDR3aa: ASSLSAGRSYEQY
v_gene: TRBV15; CDR3aa: ATRDRDGANVLT
v_gene: TRBV19; CDR3aa: ASSTPTGGAFYEQY
v_gene: TRBV28; CDR3aa: ASILGDRGLSDTQY
v_gene: TRBV6-5; CDR3aa: AACGGAYGYT
v_gene: TRBV6-2/TRBV6-3; CDR3aa: ASSRGLNTGELF
v_gene: TRBV11-2; CDR3aa: ASSLWQMNTEAF
v_gene: TRBV5-6; CDR3aa: ASSSSGQGNQPQH
v_gene: TRBV5-1; CDR3aa: ASSPNSGTEAF
v_gene: TRBV18; CDR3aa: ASSPLDSVEAF
v_gene: TRBV19; CDR3aa: ASSPRGSQGDADTQY
v_gene: TRBV29-1; CDR3aa: SGTGQGGGTEAF
v_gene: TRBV5-4; CDR3aa: ASSFRTGATYEQY
v_gene: TRBV10-3; CDR3aa: AISRGQGSYEQY
v_gene: TRBV6-5; CDR3aa: ASSYGGEGPYEQY
v_gene: TRBV30; CDR3aa: AWTQNPTDTQY
v_gene: TRBV19; CDR3aa: ASSIEQGAEAF
v_gene: TRBV5-6; CDR3aa: ASSFPQQNTEAF
v_gene: TRBV10-1; CDR3aa: ASSEPRGQKGTYEQY
v_gene: TRBV14; CDR3aa: ASSPNENKRVRDTIY
v_gene: TRBV12-3/TRBV12-4; CDR3aa: ASSGQRNEKLF
v_gene: TRBV25-1; CDR3aa: ASSEYSGGQTQDYGYT
v_gene: TRBV19; CDR3aa: ASSISGQIEPNEQF
v_gene: TRBV15; CDR3aa: ATSRDLTLPSTDTQY
v_gene: TRBV30; CDR3aa: AWSWGNTEAF
v_gene: TRBV7-8; CDR3aa: ASTQWRLDYGYT
v_gene: TRBV7-2; CDR3aa: ASSLVTFNQPQH
v_gene: TRBV6-5; CDR3aa: ASSYTRDRPGAF
v_gene: TRBV6-5; CDR3aa: ASSNRDSSYEQY
v_gene: TRBV5-5; CDR3aa: ASSSLGTEAF
v_gene: TRBV18; CDR3aa: ASSPPGGSYNSPLH
v_gene: TRBV18; CDR3aa: ASSPPGPLDYGYT
v_gene: TRBV6-5; CDR3aa: ASSPGGTNTEAF
v_gene: TRBV30; CDR3aa: AWSPGRLYNSPLH
v_gene: TRBV7-6; CDR3aa: ASSLGPGQTSYEQY
v_gene: TRBV6-2/TRBV6-3; CDR3aa: ASSHPSVGRRGQPQH
v_gene: TRBV5-5; CDR3aa: ASSFSRQGREAF
v_gene: TRBV2; CDR3aa: ASSFSGRTEAF
v_gene: TRBV4-3; CDR3aa: ASSQDRVAGGLYNEQF
v_gene: TRBV5-8; CDR3aa: ASSLRASLGNYGYT
v_gene: TRBV19; CDR3aa: ASSPGPRGTEAF